This T cell receptor (beta chain) is from a study of tumor and adjacent non-tumor tissue in lung cancer. Study in general: Each sample yielded 3.9 million or so productive TCRbeta reads on average.

This CDR3 region has 15 residues. Trimming removed 0 bases from V and 5 bases from J, with 13 bases in between. Germline-derived CDR1 and CDR2 are MGHRA and YSYEKL. The library came from three nested PCR rounds adapted from ARM-PCR protocols. One entry per CDR3 protein results from TCRdb running MiXCR on the multiplex PCR reads. The sample holds about 81,000 distinct CDR3 sequences, about two thirds seen once. This clonotype is deemed medium-sized. No cell sorting was done before RNA was extracted from the tissue. The V and J genes are TRBV4-1 and TRBJ2-5, with D tentatively TRBD1 or TRBD2 (5 bases each). The receptor was isolated from a woman in her thirties or forties with non-small cell lung cancer. Input material: lung tumor tissue. The CDR3 loop reads CASSQDRDGAETQYF. The DNA of the CDR3 is TGCGCCAGCAGCCAAGATCGGGACGGGGCCGAGACCCAGTACTTC.